This T cell receptor (beta chain) was sequenced in a study of CD8 T cells in Susac syndrome. Reverse transcription of roughly 0.45 to 1 ug RNA was carried out with random hexamers. By means of immunoSEQ multiplex PCR, TCR beta CDR3 spanning 54 Vbeta and 13 Jbeta underwent amplification. TCRdb reprocessed the immunoSEQ multiplex PCR reads with MiXCR, giving one entry per CDR3 protein. The sample gives about 89,000 distinct CDR3 sequences, approximately 95% of which show up once; 0.3% to 0.4% is in the top ten. CDR3 length: 17 residues. Per the germline V gene, CDR1 is DFQATT and CDR2 is SNEGSKA (reference sequence). V lost 0 bases and J lost 2, with 19 bases in between. The control group consisted of healthy donors matched for age and sex. Through negative isolation, CD4+ and CD8+ T cells were obtained, while TEMRA cells were enriched using FACS.

This TCR came from a human donor in good health. The chain joins TRBV20-1 to TRBJ1-2; weak D call: TRBD1 (5 bases). The specimen sequenced was CD8+ T cells from PBMCs. In nucleotides, the CDR3 is TGCAGTGCTAGAGATGCGGGGGATCTTATCCTAAACTATGGCTACACCTTC. This sequence encodes CSARDAGDLILNYGYTF.